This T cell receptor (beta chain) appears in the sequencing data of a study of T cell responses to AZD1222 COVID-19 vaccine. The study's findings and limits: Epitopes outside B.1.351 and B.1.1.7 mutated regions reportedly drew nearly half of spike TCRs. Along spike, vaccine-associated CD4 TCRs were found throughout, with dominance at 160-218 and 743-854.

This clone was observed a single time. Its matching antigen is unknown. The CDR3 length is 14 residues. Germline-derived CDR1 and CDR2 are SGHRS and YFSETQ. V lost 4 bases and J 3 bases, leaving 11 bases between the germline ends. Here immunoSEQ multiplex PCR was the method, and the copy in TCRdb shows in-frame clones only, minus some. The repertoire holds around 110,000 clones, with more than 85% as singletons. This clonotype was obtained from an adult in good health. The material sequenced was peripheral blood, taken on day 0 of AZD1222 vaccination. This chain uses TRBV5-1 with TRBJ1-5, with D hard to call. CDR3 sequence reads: CASSPSGDNQPQHF. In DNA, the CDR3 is TGCGCCAGCAGCCCGAGCGGGGACAATCAGCCCCAGCATTTT.